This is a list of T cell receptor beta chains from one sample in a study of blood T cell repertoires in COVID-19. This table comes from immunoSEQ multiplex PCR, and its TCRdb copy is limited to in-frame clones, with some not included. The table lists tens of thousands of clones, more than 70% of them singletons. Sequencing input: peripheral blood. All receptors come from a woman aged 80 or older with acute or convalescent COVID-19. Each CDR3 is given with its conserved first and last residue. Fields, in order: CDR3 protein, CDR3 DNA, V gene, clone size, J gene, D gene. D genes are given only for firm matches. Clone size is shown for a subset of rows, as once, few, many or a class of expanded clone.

CDR3: CASSLRAAYEQFF; DNA: TGTGCCAGCAGCCTCCGCGCCGCTTATGAGCAGTTCTTC; V: TRBV11-2; size: .; J: TRBJ2-1; D: .
CDR3: CSVGRSEAFF; DNA: TGCAGCGTGGGCCGGTCTGAAGCTTTCTTT; V: TRBV29-1; size: .; J: TRBJ1-1; D: .
CDR3: CASSTPGLAGGRSTGELFF; DNA: TGTGCCAGCAGCACCCCGGGACTAGCGGGAGGGCGGAGCACCGGGGAGCTGTTTTTT; V: TRBV5-4; size: .; J: TRBJ2-2; D: TRBD2
CDR3: CASSKARRPRGRHTGELFF; DNA: TGTGCCAGCAGCAAAGCGCGGAGACCGCGAGGGCGGCACACCGGGGAGCTGTTTTTT; V: TRBV21-1; size: .; J: TRBJ2-2; D: .
CDR3: CASRSPGLVNEQFF; DNA: TGTGCCAGCAGATCCCCGGGACTAGTCAATGAGCAGTTCTTC; V: TRBV2; size: .; J: TRBJ2-1; D: TRBD2
CDR3: CASSSLVNTEAFF; DNA: TGCGCCAGCAGCTCATTAGTGAACACTGAAGCTTTCTTT; V: TRBV5-1; size: .; J: TRBJ1-1; D: .
CDR3: CASSPGLAGGEQFF; DNA: TGTGCCAGCAGCCCGGGACTAGCGGGAGGTGAGCAGTTCTTC; V: TRBV3-1/TRBV3-2; size: once; J: TRBJ2-1; D: TRBD2
CDR3: CASSPRPTGDNEQFF; DNA: TGTGCCAGCAGCCCTCGACCGACAGGCGACAATGAGCAGTTCTTC; V: TRBV9; size: .; J: TRBJ2-1; D: .
CDR3: CATSRGQNQPQHF; DNA: TGTGCCACCAGCAGGGGACAGAATCAGCCCCAGCATTTT; V: TRBV15; size: .; J: TRBJ1-5; D: TRBD1
CDR3: CASSPEHEQFF; DNA: TGTGCCAGCTCACCAGAGCATGAGCAGTTCTTC; V: TRBV18; size: .; J: TRBJ2-1; D: .
CDR3: CASSTPGGYGYTF; DNA: TGTGCCAGTAGTACCCCCGGGGGCTATGGCTACACCTTC; V: TRBV19; size: .; J: TRBJ1-2; D: .